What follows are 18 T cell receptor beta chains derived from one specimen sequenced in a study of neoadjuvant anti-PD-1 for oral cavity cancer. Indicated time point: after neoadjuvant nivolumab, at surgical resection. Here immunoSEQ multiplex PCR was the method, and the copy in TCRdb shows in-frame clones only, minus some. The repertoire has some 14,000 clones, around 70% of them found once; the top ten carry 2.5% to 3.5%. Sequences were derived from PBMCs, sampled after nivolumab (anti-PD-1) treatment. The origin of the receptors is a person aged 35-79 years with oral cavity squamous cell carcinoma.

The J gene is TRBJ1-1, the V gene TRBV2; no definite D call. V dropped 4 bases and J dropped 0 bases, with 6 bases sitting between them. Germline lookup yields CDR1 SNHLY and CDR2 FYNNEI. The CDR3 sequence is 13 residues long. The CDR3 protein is CASSGQVNTEAFF. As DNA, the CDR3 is TGTGCCAGCAGTGGTCAGGTGAACACTGAAGCTTTCTTT.

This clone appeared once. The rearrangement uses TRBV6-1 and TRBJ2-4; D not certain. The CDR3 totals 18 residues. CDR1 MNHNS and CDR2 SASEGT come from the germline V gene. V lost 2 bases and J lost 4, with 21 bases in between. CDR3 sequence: CASSEHQASPDSKNIQYF. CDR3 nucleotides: TGTGCCAGCAGTGAACACCAGGCCAGCCCAGACTCTAAAAACATTCAGTACTTC.

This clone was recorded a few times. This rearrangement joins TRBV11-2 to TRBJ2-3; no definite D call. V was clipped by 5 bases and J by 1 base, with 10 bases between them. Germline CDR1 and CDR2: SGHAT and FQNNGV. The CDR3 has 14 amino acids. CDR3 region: CASSILIGTDTQYF. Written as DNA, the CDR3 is TGTGCCAGCAGCATCTTGATCGGCACAGATACGCAGTATTTT.

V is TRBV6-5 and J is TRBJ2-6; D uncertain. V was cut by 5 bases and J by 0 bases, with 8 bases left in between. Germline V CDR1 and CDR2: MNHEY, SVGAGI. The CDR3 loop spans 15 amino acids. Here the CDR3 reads CASSRSFSGANVLTF. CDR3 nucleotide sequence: TGTGCCAGCAGTAGATCGTTCTCTGGGGCCAACGTCCTGACTTTC.

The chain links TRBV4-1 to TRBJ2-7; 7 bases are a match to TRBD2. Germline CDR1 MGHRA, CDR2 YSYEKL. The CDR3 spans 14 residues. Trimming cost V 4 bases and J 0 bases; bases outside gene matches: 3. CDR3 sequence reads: CASSPSSGSYEQYF. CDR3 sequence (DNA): TGCGCCAGCAGCCCCTCTAGCGGCTCCTACGAGCAGTACTTC.

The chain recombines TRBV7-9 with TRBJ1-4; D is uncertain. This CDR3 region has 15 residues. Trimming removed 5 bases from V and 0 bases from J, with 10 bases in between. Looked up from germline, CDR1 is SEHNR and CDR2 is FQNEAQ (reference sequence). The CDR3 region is CASSPPVTTNEKLFF. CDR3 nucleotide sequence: TGTGCCAGCAGCCCCCCGGTGACAACTAATGAAAAACTGTTTTTT.

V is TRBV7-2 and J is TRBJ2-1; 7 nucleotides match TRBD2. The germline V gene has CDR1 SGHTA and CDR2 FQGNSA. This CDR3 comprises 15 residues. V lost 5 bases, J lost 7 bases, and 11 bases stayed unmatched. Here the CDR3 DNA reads TGTGCCAGCAGCACGTGGACTAGAGTTGGGAATGAGCAGTTCTTC. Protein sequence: CASSTWTRVGNEQFF. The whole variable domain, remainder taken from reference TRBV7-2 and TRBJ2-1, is GAGVSQSPSNKVTEKGKDVELRCDPISGHTALYWYRQSLGQGLEFLIYFQGNSAPDKSGLPSDRFSAERTGGSVSTLTIQRTQQEDSAVYLCASSTWTRVGNEQFFGPGTRLTVL.

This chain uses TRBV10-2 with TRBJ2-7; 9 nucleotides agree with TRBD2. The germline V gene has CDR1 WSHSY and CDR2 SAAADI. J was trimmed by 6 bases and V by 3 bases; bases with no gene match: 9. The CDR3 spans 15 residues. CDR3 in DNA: TGCGCCAGCAGTGACGACAGGCGGGAGGGCCTCGAGCAGTACTTC. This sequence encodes CASSDDRREGLEQYF.

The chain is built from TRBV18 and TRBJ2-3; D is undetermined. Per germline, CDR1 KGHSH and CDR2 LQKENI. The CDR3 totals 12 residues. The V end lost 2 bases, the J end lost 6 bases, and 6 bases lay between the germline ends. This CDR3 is CASSPSGDTQYF. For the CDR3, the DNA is TGTGCCAGCTCACCATCCGGGGATACGCAGTATTTT.

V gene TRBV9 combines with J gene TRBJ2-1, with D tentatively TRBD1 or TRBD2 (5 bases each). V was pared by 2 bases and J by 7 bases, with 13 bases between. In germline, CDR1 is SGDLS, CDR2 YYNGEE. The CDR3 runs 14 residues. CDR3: CASSVGDATNEQFF. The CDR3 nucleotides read TGTGCCAGCAGCGTGGGGGACGCGACTAATGAGCAGTTCTTC.

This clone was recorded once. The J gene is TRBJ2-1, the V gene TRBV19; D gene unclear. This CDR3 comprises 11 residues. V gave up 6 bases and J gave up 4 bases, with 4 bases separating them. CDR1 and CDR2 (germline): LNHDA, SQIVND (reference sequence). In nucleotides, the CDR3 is TGTGCCAGTAGAGGGTACAATGAGCAGTTCTTC. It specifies CASRGYNEQFF.

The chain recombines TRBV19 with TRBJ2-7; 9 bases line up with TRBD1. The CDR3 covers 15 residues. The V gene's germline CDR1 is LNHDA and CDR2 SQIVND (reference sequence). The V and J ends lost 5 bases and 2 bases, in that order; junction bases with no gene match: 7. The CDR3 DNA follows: TGTGCCAGTAGTCCACCCGGGACAGGGACCTACGAGCAGTACTTC. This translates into CASSPPGTGTYEQYF.

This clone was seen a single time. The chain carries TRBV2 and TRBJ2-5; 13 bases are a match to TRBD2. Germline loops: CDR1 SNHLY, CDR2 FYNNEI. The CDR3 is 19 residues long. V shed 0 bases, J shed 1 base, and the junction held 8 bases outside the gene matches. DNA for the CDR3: TGTGCCAGCAGTGAAGCGTGGACTAGCGGGAGCGGGTCCCAAGAGACCCAGTACTTC. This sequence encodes CASSEAWTSGSGSQETQYF. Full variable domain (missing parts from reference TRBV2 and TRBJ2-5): EPEVTQTPSHQVTQMGQEVILRCVPISNHLYFYWYRQILGQKVEFLVSFYNNEISEKSEIFDDQFSVERPDGSNFTLKIRSTKLEDSAMYFCASSEAWTSGSGSQETQYFGPGTRLLVL.

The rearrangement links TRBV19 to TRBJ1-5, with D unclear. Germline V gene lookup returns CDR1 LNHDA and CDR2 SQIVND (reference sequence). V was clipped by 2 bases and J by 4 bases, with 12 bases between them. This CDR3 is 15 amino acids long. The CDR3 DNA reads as TGTGCCAGTAGTATACCCCCCCAAACAAATCAGCCCCAGCATTTT. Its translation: CASSIPPQTNQPQHF. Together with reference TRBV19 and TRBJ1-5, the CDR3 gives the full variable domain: DGGITQSPKYLFRKEGQNVTLSCEQNLNHDAMYWYRQDPGQGLRLIYYSQIVNDFQKGDIAEGYSVSREKKESFPLTVTSAQKNPTAFYLCASSIPPQTNQPQHFGDGTRLSIL.

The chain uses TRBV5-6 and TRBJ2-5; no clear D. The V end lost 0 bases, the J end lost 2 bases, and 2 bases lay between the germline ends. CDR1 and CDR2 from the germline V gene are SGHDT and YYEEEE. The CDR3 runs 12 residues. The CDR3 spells CASSLGQETQYF. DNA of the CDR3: TGTGCCAGCAGCTTGGGGCAAGAGACCCAGTACTTC.

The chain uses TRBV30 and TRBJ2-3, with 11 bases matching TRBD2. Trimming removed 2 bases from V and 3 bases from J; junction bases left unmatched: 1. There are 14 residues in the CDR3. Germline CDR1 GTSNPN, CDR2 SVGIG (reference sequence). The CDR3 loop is CAWSRLAGTDTQYF. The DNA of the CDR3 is TGTGCCTGGAGTAGACTAGCGGGAACAGATACGCAGTATTTT.

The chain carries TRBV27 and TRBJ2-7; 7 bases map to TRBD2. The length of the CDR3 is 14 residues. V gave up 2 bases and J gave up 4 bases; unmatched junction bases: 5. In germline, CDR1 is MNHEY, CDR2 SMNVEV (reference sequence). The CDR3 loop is CASSLGLGPYEQYF. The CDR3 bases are TGTGCCAGCAGTTTAGGACTAGGCCCATACGAGCAGTACTTC.

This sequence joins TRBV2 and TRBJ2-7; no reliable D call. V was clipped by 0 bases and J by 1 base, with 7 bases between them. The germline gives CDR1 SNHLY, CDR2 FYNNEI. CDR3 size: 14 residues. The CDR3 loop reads CASSEAQVSYEQYF. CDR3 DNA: TGTGCCAGCAGTGAAGCCCAGGTTTCCTACGAGCAGTACTTC.